The 15 T cell receptor beta chains presented below share a single source sample, sequenced in a study of blood T cell repertoires in COVID-19. TCRdb's table, derived via immunoSEQ multiplex PCR, lists solely in-frame clones and lacks some. Altogether 250,000 or so clones are present, about 87% being singletons, with the ten largest covering more than 6.5%. Material for sequencing was peripheral blood. Source of these receptors: a woman aged 65 to 85 with active or convalescent COVID-19.

Turning to this clone: Other DNA sequences in this specimen translate into the identical CDR3. J is TRBJ1-1 and V is TRBV18; D call uncertain. CDR3 length: 13 residues. Germline V gene lookup returns CDR1 KGHSH and CDR2 LQKENI. Deletions cut 4 bases from V and 0 bases from J, with 6 bases between. The CDR3 loop reads CASSLAMNTEAFF. In DNA form, the CDR3 reads TGTGCCAGCTCACTAGCTATGAACACTGAAGCTTTCTTT.

CDR3 nucleotides: TGTGCCAGCAGCCAAGACATCTCCACTGAAGCTTTCTTT. Protein sequence: CASSQDISTEAFF. V gene TRBV6-5 combines with J gene TRBJ1-1; D unresolved. Germline V gene lookup returns CDR1 MNHEY and CDR2 SVGAGI. CDR3 length equals 13 residues. Trimming took 6 bases from V and 4 from J, leaving 12 bases between them.

J is TRBJ1-2 and V is TRBV18; D is unresolved. Germline V gene sequence: CDR1 KGHSH, CDR2 LQKENI. The CDR3 is 14 amino acids. V shed 0 bases and J shed 2 bases, with 7 bases lying between them. The CDR3 nucleotides are TGTGCCAGCTCACCACCGTTGTCAAACTATGGCTACACCTTC. Its protein is CASSPPLSNYGYTF.

The chain joins TRBV4-3 to TRBJ1-2, with TRBD1 matching over 9 bases. The trim removed 1 base at V and 4 bases at J, leaving 4 bases unmatched. Per the germline V gene, CDR1 is LGHNA and CDR2 is YSLEER. The CDR3 covers 15 residues. CDR3 DNA sequence: TGCGCCAGCAGCCAAGGGGGGACAGGGACCTATGGCTACACCTTC. Residues: CASSQGGTGTYGYTF.

This clone was picked up a small number of times. The V and J genes are TRBV3-1 (or the pseudogene TRBV3-2) and TRBJ1-1, with 7 bases aligning to TRBD1. Per the germline V gene, CDR1 is LGHDT and CDR2 is YNNKEL (reference sequence). CDR3 length: 12 amino acids. Trimming removed 4 bases from V and 10 bases from J; junction bases left unmatched: 6. DNA of the CDR3: TGTGCCAGCAGCCTTTTGGGACAGTTAGCTTTCTTT. Protein product: CASSLLGQLAFF.

The CDR3 sequence is CASSPGQGSGNSPLHF. The CDR3 DNA follows: TGCGCCAGCAGCCCGGGACAGGGTAGCGGGAATTCACCCCTCCACTTT. V is TRBV5-1 and J is TRBJ1-6, with TRBD1 identical over 9 bases. The germline gives CDR1 SGHRS, CDR2 YFSETQ. J was trimmed by 7 bases and V by 4 bases; bases with no gene match: 9. The CDR3 is made up of 16 amino acids.

The rearrangement links TRBV6-5 to TRBJ1-2; D perhaps matches TRBD1 (6 bases). The germline CDR1 and CDR2 sequences are MNHEY and SVGAGI. V was trimmed by 8 bases and J by 5 bases, leaving 15 bases between them. The CDR3 is 13 amino acids. This CDR3 reads CASLGSQGYGYTF. CDR3 nucleotide sequence: TGTGCCAGCCTCGGGTCCCAGGGGTATGGCTACACCTTC.

The genes are TRBV28 and TRBJ1-1; D uncertain. The CDR3 covers 14 residues. V was clipped by 4 bases and J by 0 bases, with 9 bases between them. Germline CDR1 and CDR2: MDHEN and SYDVKM. As DNA, the CDR3 is TGTGCCAGCAGTTCCCCTTCCCTGAACACTGAAGCTTTCTTT. Encoded protein: CASSSPSLNTEAFF.

The rearrangement links TRBV6-5 to TRBJ1-2; TRBD1 is a possible D gene (5 bases). The germline CDR1 and CDR2 sequences are MNHEY and SVGAGI. This CDR3 contains 11 residues. V dropped 8 bases and J dropped 8 bases, with 12 bases sitting between them. CDR3 DNA sequence: TGTGCCAGCGGCCGGAGGGACGGCTACACCTTC. Residues: CASGRRDGYTF.

The chain uses TRBV21-1 and TRBJ1-3; whether TRBD1, the table's D call, matches the DNA was not checked. TRBV21-1 is shown as a pseudogene. This CDR3 has 15 residues. In DNA, the CDR3 is TGTGCCAGCAGCAGGGGACAGGGGGCTGGAAACACCATATATTTT. Protein product: CASSRGQGAGNTIYF.

The sample holds a few counts of this clone. The rearrangement joins TRBV28 to TRBJ1-2, with 9 nucleotides matching TRBD1. V dropped 8 bases and J dropped 1; count of bases not matched to a gene: 8. Germline V gives CDR1 MDHEN, CDR2 SYDVKM. This CDR3 is 15 amino acids long. CDR3 in DNA: TGTGCCAGCCGCCTGGACAGGGGCTTTAACTATGGCTACACCTTC. Translation gives CASRLDRGFNYGYTF.

The CDR3: CASSGRQGRDPNYGYTF. CDR3 DNA sequence: TGTGCCAGCAGTGGAAGACAGGGCAGGGATCCTAACTATGGCTACACCTTC. This chain connects TRBV6-1 to TRBJ1-2, with 7 nucleotides matching TRBD1. The ends lost 4 bases at V and 0 bases at J; junction bases unmatched: 11. The CDR3 has 17 residues. The germline gives CDR1 MNHNS, CDR2 SASEGT.

The genes are TRBV13 and TRBJ1-3; D not resolved. Germline V gives CDR1 PRHDT, CDR2 FYEKMQ (reference sequence). Trimming left V 6 bases short and J 3 bases short, with 18 bases between. CDR3 length: 16 residues. The CDR3 loop is CASRRYSSSGGNTIYF. CDR3 nucleotide sequence: TGTGCCAGCAGGCGATACAGTTCCAGCGGTGGAAACACCATATATTTT.

This chain joins TRBV7-2 and TRBJ1-4; TRBD1 agrees at 7 bases. This CDR3 region has 16 residues. The V and J ends lost 6 bases and 4 bases, in that order; junction bases with no gene match: 11. Germline-derived CDR1 and CDR2 are SGHTA and FQGNSA. The CDR3 DNA is TGTGCCAGCAGAGAAGGAGGGGGCAACCTTAATGAAAAACTGTTTTTT. It encodes CASREGGGNLNEKLFF. The entire variable domain, with the rest obtained from reference TRBV7-2 and TRBJ1-4, is as follows: GAGVSQSPSNKVTEKGKDVELRCDPISGHTALYWYRQSLGQGLEFLIYFQGNSAPDKSGLPSDRFSAERTGGSVSTLTIQRTQQEDSAVYLCASREGGGNLNEKLFFGSGTQLSVL.

This clone was seen more than once but under ten times. J is TRBJ1-3 and V is TRBV18; no firm D call. V dropped 3 bases and J dropped 0 bases, with 18 bases sitting between them. Germline V gives CDR1 KGHSH, CDR2 LQKENI. The CDR3 has 18 amino acids. This CDR3 is CASSPATGSPISGNTIYF. CDR3 nucleotides: TGTGCCAGCTCACCTGCCACCGGGTCCCCCATCTCTGGAAACACCATATATTTT.